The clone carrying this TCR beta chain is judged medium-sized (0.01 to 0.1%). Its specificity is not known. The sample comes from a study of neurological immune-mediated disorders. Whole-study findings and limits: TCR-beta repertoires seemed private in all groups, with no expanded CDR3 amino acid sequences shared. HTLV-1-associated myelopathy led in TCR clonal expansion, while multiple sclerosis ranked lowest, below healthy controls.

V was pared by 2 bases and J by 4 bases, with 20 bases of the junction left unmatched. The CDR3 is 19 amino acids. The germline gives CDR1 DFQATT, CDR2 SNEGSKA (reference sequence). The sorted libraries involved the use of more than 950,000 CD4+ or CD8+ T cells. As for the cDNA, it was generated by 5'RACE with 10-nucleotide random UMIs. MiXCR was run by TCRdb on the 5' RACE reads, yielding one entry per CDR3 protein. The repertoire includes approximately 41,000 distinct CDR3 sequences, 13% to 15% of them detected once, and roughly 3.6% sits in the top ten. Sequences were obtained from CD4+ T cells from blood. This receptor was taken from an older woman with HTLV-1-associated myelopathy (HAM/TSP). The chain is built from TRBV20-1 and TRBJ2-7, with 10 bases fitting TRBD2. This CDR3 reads CSARKYGVAGGPFQYEQYF. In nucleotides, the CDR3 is TGCAGTGCTAGAAAGTATGGGGTAGCGGGGGGTCCCTTCCAGTACGAGCAGTACTTC.